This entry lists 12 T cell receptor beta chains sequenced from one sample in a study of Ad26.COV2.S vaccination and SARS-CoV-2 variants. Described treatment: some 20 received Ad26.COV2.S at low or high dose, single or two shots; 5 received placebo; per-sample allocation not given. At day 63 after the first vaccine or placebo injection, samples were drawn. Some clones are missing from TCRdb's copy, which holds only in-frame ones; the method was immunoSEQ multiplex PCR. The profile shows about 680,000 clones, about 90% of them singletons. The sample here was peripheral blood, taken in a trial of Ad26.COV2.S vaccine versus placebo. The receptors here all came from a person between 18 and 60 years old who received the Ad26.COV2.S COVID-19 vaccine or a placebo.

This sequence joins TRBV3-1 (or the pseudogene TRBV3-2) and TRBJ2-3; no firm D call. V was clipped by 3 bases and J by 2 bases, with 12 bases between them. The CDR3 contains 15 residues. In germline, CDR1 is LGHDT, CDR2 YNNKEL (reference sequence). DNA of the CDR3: TGTGCCAGCAGCCAGCCGGGTGCACCCACAGATACGCAGTATTTT. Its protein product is CASSQPGAPTDTQYF.

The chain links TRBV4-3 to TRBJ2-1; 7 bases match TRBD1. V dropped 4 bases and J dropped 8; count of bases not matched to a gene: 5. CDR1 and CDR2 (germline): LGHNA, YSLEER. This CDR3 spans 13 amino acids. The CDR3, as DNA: TGCGCCAGCAGCCTGACAGGGACCCATGAGCAGTTCTTC. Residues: CASSLTGTHEQFF.

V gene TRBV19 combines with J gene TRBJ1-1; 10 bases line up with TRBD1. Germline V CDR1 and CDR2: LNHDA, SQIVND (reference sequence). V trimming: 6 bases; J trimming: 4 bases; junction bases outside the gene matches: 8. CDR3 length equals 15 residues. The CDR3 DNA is TGTGCCAGTAGAGACCGGGGACAGGGGTTCACTGAAGCTTTCTTT. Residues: CASRDRGQGFTEAFF.

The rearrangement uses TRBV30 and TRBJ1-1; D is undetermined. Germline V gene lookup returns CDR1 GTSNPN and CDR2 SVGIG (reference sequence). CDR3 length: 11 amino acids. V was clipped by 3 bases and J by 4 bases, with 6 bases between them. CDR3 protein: CAWRPGTEAFF. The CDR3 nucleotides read TGTGCCTGGAGGCCGGGCACTGAAGCTTTCTTT.

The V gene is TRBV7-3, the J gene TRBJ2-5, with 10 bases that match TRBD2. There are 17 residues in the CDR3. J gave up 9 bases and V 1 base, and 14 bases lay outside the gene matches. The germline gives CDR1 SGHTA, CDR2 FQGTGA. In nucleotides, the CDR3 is TGTGCCAGCAGCTTAAGCCCTAGCGGGGGTAAAGAGATGGCCCAGTACTTC. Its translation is CASSLSPSGGKEMAQYF.

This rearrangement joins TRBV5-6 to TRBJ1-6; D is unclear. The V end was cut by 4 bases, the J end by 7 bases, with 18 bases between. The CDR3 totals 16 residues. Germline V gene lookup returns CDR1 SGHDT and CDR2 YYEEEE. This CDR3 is CASSPNARRINSPLHF. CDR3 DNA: TGTGCCAGCAGCCCTAACGCACGGAGAATCAATTCACCCCTCCACTTT. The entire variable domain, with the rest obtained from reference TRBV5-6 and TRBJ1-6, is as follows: DAGVTQSPTHLIKTRGQQVTLRCSPKSGHDTVSWYQQALGQGPQFIFQYYEEEERQRGNFPDRFSGHQFPNYSSELNVNALLLGDSALYLCASSPNARRINSPLHFGNGTRLTVT.

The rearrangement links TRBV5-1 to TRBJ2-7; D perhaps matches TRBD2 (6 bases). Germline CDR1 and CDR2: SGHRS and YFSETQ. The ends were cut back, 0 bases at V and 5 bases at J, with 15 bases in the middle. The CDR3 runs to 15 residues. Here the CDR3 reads CASSLALGGRDEQYF. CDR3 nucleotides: TGCGCCAGCAGCTTGGCATTGGGGGGTAGAGACGAGCAGTACTTC.

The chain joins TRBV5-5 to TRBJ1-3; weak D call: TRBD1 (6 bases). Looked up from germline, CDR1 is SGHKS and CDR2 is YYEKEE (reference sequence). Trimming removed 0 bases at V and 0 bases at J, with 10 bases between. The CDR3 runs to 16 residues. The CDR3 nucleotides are TGTGCCAGCAGCTTGGAGGGGACACTCTCTGGAAACACCATATATTTT. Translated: CASSLEGTLSGNTIYF.

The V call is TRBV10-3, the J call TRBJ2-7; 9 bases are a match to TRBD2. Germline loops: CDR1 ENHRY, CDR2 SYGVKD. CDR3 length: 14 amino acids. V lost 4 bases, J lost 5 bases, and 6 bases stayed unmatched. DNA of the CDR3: TGTGCCATCAGTGGGACTAGCGTGAGTAACGAGCAGTACTTC. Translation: CAISGTSVSNEQYF.

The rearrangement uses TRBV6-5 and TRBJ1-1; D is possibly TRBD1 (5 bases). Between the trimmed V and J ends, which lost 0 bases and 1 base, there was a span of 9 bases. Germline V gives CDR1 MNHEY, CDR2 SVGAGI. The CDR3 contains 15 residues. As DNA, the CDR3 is TGTGCCAGCAGTTACTCGAGCCAGGGGAACACTGAAGCTTTCTTT. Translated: CASSYSSQGNTEAFF.

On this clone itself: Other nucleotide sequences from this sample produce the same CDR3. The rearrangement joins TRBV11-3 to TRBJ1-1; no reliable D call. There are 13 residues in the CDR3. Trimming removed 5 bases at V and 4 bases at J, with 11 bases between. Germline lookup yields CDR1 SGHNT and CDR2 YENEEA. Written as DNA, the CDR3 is TGTGCCAGCAGCCCCCGGGAGGGCACTGAAGCTTTCTTT. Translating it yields CASSPREGTEAFF.

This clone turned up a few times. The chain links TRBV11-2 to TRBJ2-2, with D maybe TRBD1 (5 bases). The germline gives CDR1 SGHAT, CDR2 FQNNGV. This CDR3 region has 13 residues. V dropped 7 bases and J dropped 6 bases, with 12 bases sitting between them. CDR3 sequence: CASTITGAGELFF. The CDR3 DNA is TGTGCCAGCACCATTACAGGAGCCGGGGAGCTGTTTTTT.